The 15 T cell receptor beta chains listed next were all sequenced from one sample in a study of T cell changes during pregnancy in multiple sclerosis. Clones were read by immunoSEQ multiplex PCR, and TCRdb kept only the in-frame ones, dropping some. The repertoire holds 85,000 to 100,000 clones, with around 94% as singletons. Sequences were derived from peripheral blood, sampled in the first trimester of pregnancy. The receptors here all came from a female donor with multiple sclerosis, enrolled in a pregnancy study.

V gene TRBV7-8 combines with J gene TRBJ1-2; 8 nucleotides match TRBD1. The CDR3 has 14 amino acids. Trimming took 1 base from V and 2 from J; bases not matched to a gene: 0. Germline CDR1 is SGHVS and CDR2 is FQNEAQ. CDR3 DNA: TGTGCCAGCAGCTTAGGGGACAGGAACTATGGCTACACCTTC. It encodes CASSLGDRNYGYTF.

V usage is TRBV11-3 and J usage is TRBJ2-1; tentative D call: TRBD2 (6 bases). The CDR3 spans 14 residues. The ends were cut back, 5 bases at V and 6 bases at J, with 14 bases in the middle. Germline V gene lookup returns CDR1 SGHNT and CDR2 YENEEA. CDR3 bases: TGTGCCAGCAGCCCTACGGGGGTTCGCAATGAGCAGTTCTTC. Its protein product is CASSPTGVRNEQFF.

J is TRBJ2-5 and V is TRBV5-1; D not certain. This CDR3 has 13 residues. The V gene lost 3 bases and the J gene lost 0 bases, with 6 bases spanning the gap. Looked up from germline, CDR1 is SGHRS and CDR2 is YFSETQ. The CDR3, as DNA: TGCGCCAGCAGCTGGAGCTACCAAGAGACCCAGTACTTC. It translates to CASSWSYQETQYF.

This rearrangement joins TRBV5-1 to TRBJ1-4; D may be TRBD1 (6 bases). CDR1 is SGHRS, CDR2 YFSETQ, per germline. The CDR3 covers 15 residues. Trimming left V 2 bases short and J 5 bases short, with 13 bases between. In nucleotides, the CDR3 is TGCGCCAGCAGCTTTACCAGGGGTGAAAATGAAAAACTGTTTTTT. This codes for CASSFTRGENEKLFF.

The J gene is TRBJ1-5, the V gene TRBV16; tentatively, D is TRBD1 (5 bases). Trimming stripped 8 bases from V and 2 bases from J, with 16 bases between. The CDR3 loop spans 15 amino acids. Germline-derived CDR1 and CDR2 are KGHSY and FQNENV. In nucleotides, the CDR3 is TGTGCCAGCGCCGGGTCAGGGTATGGCAATCAGCCCCAGCATTTT. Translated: CASAGSGYGNQPQHF.

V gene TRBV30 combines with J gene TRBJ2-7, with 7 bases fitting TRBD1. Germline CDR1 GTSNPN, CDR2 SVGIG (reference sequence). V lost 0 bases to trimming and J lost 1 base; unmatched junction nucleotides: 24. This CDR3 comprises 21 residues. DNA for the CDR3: TGTGCCTGGAGTGTACCGGGCTCGAGGGGGCAATTCGCCTTCCCATCCTACGAGCAGTACTTC. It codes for CAWSVPGSRGQFAFPSYEQYF.

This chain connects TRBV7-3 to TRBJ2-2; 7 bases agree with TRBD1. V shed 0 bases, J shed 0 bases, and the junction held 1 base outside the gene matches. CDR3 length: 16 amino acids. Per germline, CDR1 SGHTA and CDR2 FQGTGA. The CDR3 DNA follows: TGTGCCAGCAGCTTAACCGGGACAGCGAACACCGGGGAGCTGTTTTTT. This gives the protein CASSLTGTANTGELFF.

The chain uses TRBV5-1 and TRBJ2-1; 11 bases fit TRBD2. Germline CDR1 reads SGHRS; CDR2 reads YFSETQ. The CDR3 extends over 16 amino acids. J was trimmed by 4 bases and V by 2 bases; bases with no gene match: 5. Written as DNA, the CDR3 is TGCGCCAGCAGCTTCTATGGGACTAGCGGTTACAATGAGCAGTTCTTC. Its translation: CASSFYGTSGYNEQFF.

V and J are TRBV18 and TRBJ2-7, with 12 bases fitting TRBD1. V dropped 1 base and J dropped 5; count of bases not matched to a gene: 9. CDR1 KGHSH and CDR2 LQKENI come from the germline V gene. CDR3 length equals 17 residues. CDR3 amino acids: CASSPLTAGTGGDEQYF. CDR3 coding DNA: TGTGCCAGCTCACCACTAACGGCCGGGACAGGGGGCGACGAGCAGTACTTC.

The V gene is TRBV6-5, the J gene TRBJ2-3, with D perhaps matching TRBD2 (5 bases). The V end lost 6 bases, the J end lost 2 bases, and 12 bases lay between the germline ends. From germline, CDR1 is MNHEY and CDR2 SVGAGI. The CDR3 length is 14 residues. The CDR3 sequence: CASSDGLLTDTQYF. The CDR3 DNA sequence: TGTGCCAGCAGCGACGGACTCCTCACAGATACGCAGTATTTT.

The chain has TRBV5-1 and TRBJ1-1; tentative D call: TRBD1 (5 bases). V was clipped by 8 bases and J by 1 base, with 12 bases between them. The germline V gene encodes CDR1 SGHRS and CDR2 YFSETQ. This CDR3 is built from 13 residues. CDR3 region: CARPTASNTEAFF. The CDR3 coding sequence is TGCGCCAGGCCGACAGCTTCGAACACTGAAGCTTTCTTT.

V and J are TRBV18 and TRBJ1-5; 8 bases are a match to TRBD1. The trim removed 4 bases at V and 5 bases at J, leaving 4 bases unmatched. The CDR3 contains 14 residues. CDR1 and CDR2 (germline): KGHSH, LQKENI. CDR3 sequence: CASSHRGQDQPQHF. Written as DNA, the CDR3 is TGTGCCAGCTCACACAGGGGACAGGATCAGCCCCAGCATTTT.

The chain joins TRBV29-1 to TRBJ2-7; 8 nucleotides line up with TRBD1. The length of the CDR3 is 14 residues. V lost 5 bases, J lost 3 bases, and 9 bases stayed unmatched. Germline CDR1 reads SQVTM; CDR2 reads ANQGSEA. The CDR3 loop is CSVQQGVTVYEQYF. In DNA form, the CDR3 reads TGCAGCGTTCAACAGGGGGTGACTGTCTACGAGCAGTACTTC.

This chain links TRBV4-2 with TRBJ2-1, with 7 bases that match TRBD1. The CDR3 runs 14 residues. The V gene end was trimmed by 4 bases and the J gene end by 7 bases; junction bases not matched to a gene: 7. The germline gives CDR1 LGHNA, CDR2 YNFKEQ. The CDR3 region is CASSPGAGGNEQFF. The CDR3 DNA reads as TGTGCCAGCAGCCCCGGGGCAGGGGGTAATGAGCAGTTCTTC.

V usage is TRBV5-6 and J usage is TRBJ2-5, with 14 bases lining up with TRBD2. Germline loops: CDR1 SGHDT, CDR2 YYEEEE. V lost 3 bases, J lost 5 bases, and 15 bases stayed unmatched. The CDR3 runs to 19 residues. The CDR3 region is CASSWGTGTSGRGGETQYF. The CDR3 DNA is TGTGCCAGCAGCTGGGGGACCGGGACTAGCGGGAGAGGAGGGGAGACCCAGTACTTC.